Here is one TCR beta chain with its context. The CDR3 runs 13 residues. Trimming stripped 3 bases from V and 3 bases from J, with 8 bases between. CDR1 is MNHEY and CDR2 is SMNVEV in the germline V gene (reference sequence). This sample is drawn from a study of blood T cell repertoires in COVID-19. Study-wide context: Sources were T cells, B-cell-depleted T cells, or PBMCs; the material itself was cDNA or gDNA.

Methods used by the authors: Amplification of reference gene primers provided the estimated nucleated cell counts. The repertoire was sequenced with immunoSEQ multiplex PCR; TCRdb's copy has only in-frame clones and lacks some. D and trimming were read from the DNA, whereas the V and J calls and clone size are those reported in that table. The sample shows a few hundred thousand clones, roughly 81% of them seen only once. Before they entered the study, exposed participants had met a COVID-19 case within 2 weeks. The chain joins TRBV27 to TRBJ1-1, with D unclear. The receptor comes from a woman aged 45-59 years who had been exposed to COVID-19. The sequenced sample was PBMCs or T cells enriched from blood (not recorded which). CDR3 nucleotides: TGTGCCAGCAGTTTCTCGGTGTACACTGAAGCTTTCTTT. This codes for CASSFSVYTEAFF.